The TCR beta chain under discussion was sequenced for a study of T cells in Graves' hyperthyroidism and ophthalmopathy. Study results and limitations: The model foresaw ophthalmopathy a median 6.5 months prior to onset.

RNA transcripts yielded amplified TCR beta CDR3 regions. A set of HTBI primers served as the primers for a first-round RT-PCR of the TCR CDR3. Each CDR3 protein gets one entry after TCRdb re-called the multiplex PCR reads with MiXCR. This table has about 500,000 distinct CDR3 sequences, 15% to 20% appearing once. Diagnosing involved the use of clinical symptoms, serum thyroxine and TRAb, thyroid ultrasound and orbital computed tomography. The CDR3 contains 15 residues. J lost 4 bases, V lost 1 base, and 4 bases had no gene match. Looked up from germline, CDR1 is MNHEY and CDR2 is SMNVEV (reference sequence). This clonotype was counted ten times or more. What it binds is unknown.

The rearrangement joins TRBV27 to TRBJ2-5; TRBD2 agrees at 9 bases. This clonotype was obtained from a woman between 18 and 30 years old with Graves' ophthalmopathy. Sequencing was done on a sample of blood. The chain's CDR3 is CASSLLAGDLETQYF. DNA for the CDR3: TGTGCCAGCAGTTTATTAGCGGGAGATCTAGAGACCCAGTACTTC.